Here is one T cell receptor (beta chain) with its context. The entry originates in a study of blood T cell repertoires in COVID-19. The germline gives CDR1 MDHEN, CDR2 SYDVKM. Trimming at V came to 6 bases and at J to 4 bases, leaving 8 bases not matched to a gene. The length of the CDR3 is 14 residues. Participants, 18 to 89 years old, spanned approximately 25 US areas. The study assigned cohorts using participant-reported clinical history. Method: immunoSEQ multiplex PCR; TCRdb's copy keeps in-frame clones and lacks some. The sample lists 250,000 to 350,000 clones, approximately 90% occurring once. This sequence originates from a woman between 50 and 59 years old who had recovered from COVID-19. V and J are TRBV28 and TRBJ1-1; 7 bases align to TRBD1. The sequenced sample was PBMCs or T cells enriched from blood (not recorded which). CDR3 residues: CASSPVQGSTEAFF. In nucleotides, the CDR3 is TGTGCCAGCAGCCCGGTACAGGGGTCCACTGAAGCTTTCTTT.